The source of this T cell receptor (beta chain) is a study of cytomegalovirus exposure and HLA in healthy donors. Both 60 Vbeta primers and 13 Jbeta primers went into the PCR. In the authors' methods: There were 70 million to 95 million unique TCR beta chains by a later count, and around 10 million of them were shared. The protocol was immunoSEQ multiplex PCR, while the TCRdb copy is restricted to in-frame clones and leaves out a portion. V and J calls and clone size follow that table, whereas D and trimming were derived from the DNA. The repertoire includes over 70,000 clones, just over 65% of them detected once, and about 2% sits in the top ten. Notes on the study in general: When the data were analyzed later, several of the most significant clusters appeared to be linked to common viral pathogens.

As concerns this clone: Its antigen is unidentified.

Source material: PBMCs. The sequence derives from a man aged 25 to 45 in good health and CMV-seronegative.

The CDR3 sequence is CSVDDSYTGELFF. CDR3 coding DNA: TGCAGCGTTGATGACAGCTACACCGGGGAGCTGTTTTTT. The chain is built from TRBV29-1 and TRBJ2-2, with D possibly being TRBD1 (5 bases). This CDR3 region has 13 residues. V was shortened by 3 bases and J by 3 bases, with 8 bases between the two germline ends. Germline CDR1 is SQVTM and CDR2 is ANQGSEA.